The 11 T cell receptor beta chains reported below all come from one sample, sequenced in a study of cytomegalovirus exposure and HLA in healthy donors. The primer mix had 60 Vbeta and 13 Jbeta primers. Assay: immunoSEQ multiplex PCR; the TCRdb copy retains only in-frame clones and omits some. The data show fewer than 100,000 clones, more than 70% seen once. The sequencing input was PBMCs. The source of these receptors is a woman between 40 and 55 years old in good health and CMV-seronegative.

V gene TRBV10-3 combines with J gene TRBJ1-5, with 9 bases identical to TRBD1. Germline trimming cut 10 bases from V and 3 bases from J; bases unmatched to any gene: 7. Germline V gene lookup returns CDR1 ENHRY and CDR2 SYGVKD. There are 14 residues in the CDR3. Here the CDR3 reads CATRGTGNNQPQHF. CDR3 DNA: TGTGCCACACGCGGGACAGGGAACAATCAGCCCCAGCATTTT.

The chain uses TRBV28 and TRBJ1-2; D gene unclear. The CDR3 contains 12 residues. The V and J ends lost 5 bases and 4 bases respectively, with 8 bases between them. The germline V gene has CDR1 MDHEN and CDR2 SYDVKM. The DNA for the CDR3 is TGTGCCAGCAGTCTCGACACCTATGGCTACACCTTC. It is translated as CASSLDTYGYTF.

The chain has TRBV30 and TRBJ1-1, with a weak D call TRBD1 (5 bases). Trimming removed 5 bases at V and 0 bases at J, with 19 bases between. Germline V gene data show CDR1 as GTSNPN and CDR2 as SVGIG (reference sequence). The length of the CDR3 is 16 residues. CDR3 in DNA: TGTGCCTGGCCGCCCAAAAGGGGATCACTGAACACTGAAGCTTTCTTT. This gives the protein CAWPPKRGSLNTEAFF.

The CDR3 is CASSQDPSGDYNEQFF. The CDR3 bases are TGTGCCAGCAGCCAAGATCCCAGCGGGGACTACAATGAGCAGTTCTTC. The chain uses TRBV4-2 and TRBJ2-1; 7 bases agree with TRBD2. CDR1 is LGHNA, CDR2 YNFKEQ, per germline. CDR3 length equals 16 residues. J lost 3 bases, V lost 0 bases, and 5 bases had no gene match.

This clone has ten or more counts. The chain links TRBV7-8 to TRBJ1-1; 10 nucleotides agree with TRBD1. The CDR3 runs 16 residues. The germline gives CDR1 SGHVS, CDR2 FQNEAQ. The ends lost 5 bases at V and 2 bases at J; junction bases unmatched: 8. CDR3 protein: CASSIRDRGSNTEAFF. The CDR3 DNA reads as TGTGCCAGCAGCATCCGGGACAGGGGATCAAACACTGAAGCTTTCTTT.

J is TRBJ2-7 and V is TRBV11-1; 7 bases line up with TRBD1. The CDR3 is 14 amino acids. The germline gives CDR1 SGHAT, CDR2 FQDESV (reference sequence). The V and J ends lost 1 base and 3 bases, in that order; junction bases with no gene match: 3. CDR3 sequence (DNA): TGTGCCAGCAGCTTAGGGGGGACAGTCTACGAGCAGTACTTC. Translation: CASSLGGTVYEQYF.

This clone was seen a single time. One junction end disagrees with the germline gene, perhaps due to a read error. This chain links TRBV27 with TRBJ1-2, with D possibly being TRBD1 (6 bases). Germline V gives CDR1 MNHEY, CDR2 SMNVEV (reference sequence). The CDR3 contains 15 residues. The CDR3 spells CASSLVGQPWHGYPF. DNA for the CDR3: TGTGCCAGCAGTTTAGTTGGACAGCCATGGCATGGCTACCCCTTC.

The chain recombines TRBV9 with TRBJ2-5; 10 nucleotides line up with TRBD2. The CDR3 contains 16 residues. CDR1 is SGDLS, CDR2 YYNGEE, per germline. V trimming: 0 bases; J trimming: 3 bases; junction bases outside the gene matches: 5. CDR3 loop: CASSVGPSGGEETQYF. As DNA, the CDR3 is TGTGCCAGCAGCGTAGGCCCTAGCGGGGGAGAAGAGACCCAGTACTTC.

The genes are TRBV2 and TRBJ1-5; D call uncertain. The CDR3 covers 15 residues. Trimming took off 4 bases at V and 4 bases at J, with 14 bases between the two ends. The germline V gene has CDR1 SNHLY and CDR2 FYNNEI. The CDR3 spells CASSGVGGANQPQHF. For the CDR3, the DNA is TGTGCCAGCAGTGGAGTTGGTGGAGCTAATCAGCCCCAGCATTTT.

V gene TRBV4-3 combines with J gene TRBJ2-2, with TRBD1 matching 7 bases. Germline V gene sequence: CDR1 LGHNA, CDR2 YSLEER. The CDR3 consists of 17 residues. With 0 bases clipped from V and 5 bases from J, the junction kept 9 bases outside the gene matches. This CDR3 reads CASSQDLGRGNTGELFF. The CDR3 DNA follows: TGCGCCAGCAGCCAAGATCTTGGCAGGGGGAATACCGGGGAGCTGTTTTTT.

CDR3 sequence reads: CSVGAGGFGYTF. CDR3 sequence (DNA): TGCAGCGTTGGGGCAGGGGGTTTCGGCTACACCTTC. The rearrangement joins TRBV29-1 to TRBJ1-2; 7 bases line up with TRBD1. CDR3 length equals 12 residues. From germline, CDR1 is SQVTM and CDR2 ANQGSEA. V lost 4 bases, J lost 8 bases, and 7 bases stayed unmatched.